This TCR beta chain was sequenced in a study of blood T cell repertoires in COVID-19. Only in-frame clones appear in the TCRdb table, and some are missing; sequencing was by immunoSEQ multiplex PCR. The sample carries around 480,000 clones, around 87% recorded once. V lost 1 base and J 6 bases, leaving 12 bases between the germline ends. The length of the CDR3 is 14 residues. Germline assignment: CDR1 SEHNR and CDR2 FQNEAQ (reference sequence). Those who participated ranged in age from about 18 to 89 years and resided in about two dozen US areas. This clonotype was obtained from a woman under 30 who had recovered from COVID-19. This sequence joins TRBV7-9 and TRBJ1-1; D remains unclear. Material: PBMCs or T cells enriched from blood (not recorded which). In DNA, the CDR3 is TGTGCCAGCAGCTTAGACATGACCCGGGCTGAAGCTTTCTTT. Its protein is CASSLDMTRAEAFF.